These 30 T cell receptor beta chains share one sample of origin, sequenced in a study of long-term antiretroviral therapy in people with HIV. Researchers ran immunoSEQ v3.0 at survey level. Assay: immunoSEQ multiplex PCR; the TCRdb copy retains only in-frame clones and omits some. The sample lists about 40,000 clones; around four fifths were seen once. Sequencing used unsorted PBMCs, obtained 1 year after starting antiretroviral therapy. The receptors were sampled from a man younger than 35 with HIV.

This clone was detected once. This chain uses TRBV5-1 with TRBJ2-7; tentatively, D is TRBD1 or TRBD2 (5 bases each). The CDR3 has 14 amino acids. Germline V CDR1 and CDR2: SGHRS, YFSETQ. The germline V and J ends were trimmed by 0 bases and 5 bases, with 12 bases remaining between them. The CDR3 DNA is TGCGCCAGCAGCTTGGGGCTAGGGGACGACGAGCAGTACTTC. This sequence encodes CASSLGLGDDEQYF. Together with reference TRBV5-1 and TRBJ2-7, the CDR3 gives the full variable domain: KAGVTQTPRYLIKTRGQQVTLSCSPISGHRSVSWYQQTPGQGLQFLFEYFSETQRNKGNFPGRFSGRQFSNSRSEMNVSTLELGDSALYLCASSLGLGDDEQYFGPGTRLTVT.

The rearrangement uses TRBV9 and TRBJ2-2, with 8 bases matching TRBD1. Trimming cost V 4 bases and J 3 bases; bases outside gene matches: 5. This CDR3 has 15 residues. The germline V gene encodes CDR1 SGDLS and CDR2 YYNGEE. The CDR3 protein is CASSPRTGYTGELFF. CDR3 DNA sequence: TGTGCCAGCAGCCCCCGGACAGGGTACACCGGGGAGCTGTTTTTT.

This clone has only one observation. For the CDR3, the DNA is TGTGCCAGTAGTATAGCGGGCGCCTCCTACAATGAGCAGTTCTTC. Amino acid sequence: CASSIAGASYNEQFF. The V and J genes are TRBV19 and TRBJ2-1; no reliable D call. This CDR3 comprises 15 residues. V lost 1 base, J lost 0 bases, and 7 bases lay in between. From germline, CDR1 is LNHDA and CDR2 SQIVND (reference sequence).

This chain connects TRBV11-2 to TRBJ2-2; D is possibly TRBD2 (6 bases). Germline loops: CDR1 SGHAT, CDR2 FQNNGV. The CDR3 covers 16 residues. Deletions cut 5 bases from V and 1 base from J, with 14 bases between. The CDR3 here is CASSIPRLGNTGELFF. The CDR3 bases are TGTGCCAGCAGCATTCCTCGACTAGGGAACACCGGGGAGCTGTTTTTT.

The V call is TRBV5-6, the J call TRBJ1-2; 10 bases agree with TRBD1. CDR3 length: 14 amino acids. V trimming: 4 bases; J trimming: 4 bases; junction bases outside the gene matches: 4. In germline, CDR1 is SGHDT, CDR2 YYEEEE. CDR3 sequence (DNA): TGTGCCAGCAGCCAGACAGGGGGCAGCTATGGCTACACCTTC. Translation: CASSQTGGSYGYTF.

This CDR3 is CASSKETSGVYNEQFF. Here the CDR3 DNA reads TGCGCCAGCAGCAAGGAAACTAGCGGGGTATACAATGAGCAGTTCTTC. The chain has TRBV5-1 and TRBJ2-1; TRBD2 agrees at 10 bases. The CDR3 length is 16 residues. After removal of 4 bases from V and 4 bases from J, the junction contained 8 bases not matched to a gene. Germline V CDR1 and CDR2: SGHRS, YFSETQ.

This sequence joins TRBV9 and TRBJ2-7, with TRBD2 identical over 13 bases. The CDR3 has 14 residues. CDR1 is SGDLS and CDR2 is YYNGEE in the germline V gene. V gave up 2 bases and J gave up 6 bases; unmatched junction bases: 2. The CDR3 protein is CASSVRTSGGEQYF. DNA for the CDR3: TGTGCCAGCAGCGTCCGGACTAGCGGGGGCGAGCAGTACTTC. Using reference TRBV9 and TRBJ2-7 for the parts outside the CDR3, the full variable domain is DSGVTQTPKHLITATGQRVTLRCSPRSGDLSVYWYQQSLDQGLQFLIQYYNGEERAKGNILERFSAQQFPDLHSELNLSSLELGDSALYFCASSVRTSGGEQYFGPGTRLTVT.

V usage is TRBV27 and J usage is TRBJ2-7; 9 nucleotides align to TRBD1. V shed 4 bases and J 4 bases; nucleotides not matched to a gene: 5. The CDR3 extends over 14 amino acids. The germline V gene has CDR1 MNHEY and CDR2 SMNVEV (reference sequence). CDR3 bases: TGTGCCAGCAGTTCGAGACAGGGGGTTTACGAGCAGTACTTC. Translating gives CASSSRQGVYEQYF.

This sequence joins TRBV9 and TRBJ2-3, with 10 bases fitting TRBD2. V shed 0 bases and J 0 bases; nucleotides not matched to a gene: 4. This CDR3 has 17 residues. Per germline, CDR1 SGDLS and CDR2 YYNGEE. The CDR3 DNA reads TGTGCCAGCAGCGTAGAAGCGGGGGGGACTAGCACAGATACGCAGTATTTT. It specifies CASSVEAGGTSTDTQYF. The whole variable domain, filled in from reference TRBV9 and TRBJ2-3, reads DSGVTQTPKHLITATGQRVTLRCSPRSGDLSVYWYQQSLDQGLQFLIQYYNGEERAKGNILERFSAQQFPDLHSELNLSSLELGDSALYFCASSVEAGGTSTDTQYFGPGTRLTVL.

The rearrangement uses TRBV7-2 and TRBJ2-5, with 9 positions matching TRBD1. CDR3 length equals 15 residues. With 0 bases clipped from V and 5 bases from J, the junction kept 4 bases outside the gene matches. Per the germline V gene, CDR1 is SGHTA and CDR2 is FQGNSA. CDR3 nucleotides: TGTGCCAGCAGCTTAGCCGGGACAGGGAAGGAGACCCAGTACTTC. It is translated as CASSLAGTGKETQYF.

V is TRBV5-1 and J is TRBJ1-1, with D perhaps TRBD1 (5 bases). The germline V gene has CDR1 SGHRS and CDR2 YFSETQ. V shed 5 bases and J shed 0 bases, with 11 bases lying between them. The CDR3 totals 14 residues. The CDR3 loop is CASRVGGVNTEAFF. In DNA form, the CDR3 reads TGCGCCAGCAGGGTGGGGGGGGTGAACACTGAAGCTTTCTTT.

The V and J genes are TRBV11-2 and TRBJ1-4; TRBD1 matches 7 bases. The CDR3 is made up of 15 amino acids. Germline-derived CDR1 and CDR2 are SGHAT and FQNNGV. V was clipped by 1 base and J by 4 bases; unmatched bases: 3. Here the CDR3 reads CASSLGTGGNEKLFF. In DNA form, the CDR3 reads TGTGCCAGCAGCTTAGGGACAGGTGGTAATGAAAAACTGTTTTTT.

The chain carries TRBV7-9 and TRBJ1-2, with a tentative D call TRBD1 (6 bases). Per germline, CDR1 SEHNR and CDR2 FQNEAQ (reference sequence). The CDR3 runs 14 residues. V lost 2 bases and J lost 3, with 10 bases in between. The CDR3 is CASSLTEGDYGYTF. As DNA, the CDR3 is TGTGCCAGCAGCTTAACAGAGGGGGACTATGGCTACACCTTC.

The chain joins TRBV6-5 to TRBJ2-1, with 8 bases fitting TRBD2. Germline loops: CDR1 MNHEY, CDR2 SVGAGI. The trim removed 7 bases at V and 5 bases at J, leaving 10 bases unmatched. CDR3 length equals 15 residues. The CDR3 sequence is CASIPTGGSNNEQFF. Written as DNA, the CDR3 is TGTGCCAGCATCCCTACGGGGGGGAGCAACAATGAGCAGTTCTTC.

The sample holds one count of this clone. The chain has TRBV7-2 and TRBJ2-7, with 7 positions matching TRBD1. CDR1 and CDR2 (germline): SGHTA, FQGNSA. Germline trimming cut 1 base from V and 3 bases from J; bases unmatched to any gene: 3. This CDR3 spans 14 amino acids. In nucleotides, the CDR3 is TGTGCCAGCAGCTTAGTTTCAGGGGGCTACGAGCAGTACTTC. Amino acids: CASSLVSGGYEQYF.

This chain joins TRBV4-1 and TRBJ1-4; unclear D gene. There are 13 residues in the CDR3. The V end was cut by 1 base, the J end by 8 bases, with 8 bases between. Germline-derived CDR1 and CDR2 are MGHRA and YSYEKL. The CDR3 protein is CASSQVLVEKLFF. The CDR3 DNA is TGCGCCAGCAGCCAAGTACTCGTGGAAAAACTGTTTTTT.

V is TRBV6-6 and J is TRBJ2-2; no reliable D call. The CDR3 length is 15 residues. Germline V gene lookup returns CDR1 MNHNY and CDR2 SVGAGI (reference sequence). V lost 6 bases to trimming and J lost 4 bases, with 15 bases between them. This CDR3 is CASSNLGVATGELFF. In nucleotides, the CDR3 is TGTGCCAGCAGCAACCTTGGGGTAGCCACCGGGGAGCTGTTTTTT.

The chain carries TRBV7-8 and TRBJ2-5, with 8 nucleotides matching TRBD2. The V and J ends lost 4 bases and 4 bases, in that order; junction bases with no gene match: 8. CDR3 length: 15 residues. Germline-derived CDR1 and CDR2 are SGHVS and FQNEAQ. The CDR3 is CASSYPTGTRETQYF. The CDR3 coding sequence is TGTGCCAGCAGCTACCCGACCGGGACTAGAGAGACCCAGTACTTC.

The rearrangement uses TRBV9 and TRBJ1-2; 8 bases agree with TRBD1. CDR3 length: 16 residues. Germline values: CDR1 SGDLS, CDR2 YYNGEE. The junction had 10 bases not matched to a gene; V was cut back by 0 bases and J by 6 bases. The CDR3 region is CASSVESGDRGNGYTF. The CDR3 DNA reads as TGTGCCAGCAGCGTAGAGTCGGGAGACAGGGGTAATGGCTACACCTTC. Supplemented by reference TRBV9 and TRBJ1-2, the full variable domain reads DSGVTQTPKHLITATGQRVTLRCSPRSGDLSVYWYQQSLDQGLQFLIQYYNGEERAKGNILERFSAQQFPDLHSELNLSSLELGDSALYFCASSVESGDRGNGYTFGSGTRLTVV.

CDR3 in DNA: TGTGCCAGTAGTATGGGGGCCGGCACTGAAGCTTTCTTT. It specifies CASSMGAGTEAFF. The chain recombines TRBV19 with TRBJ1-1, with a tentative D call TRBD1 (6 bases). The V end was cut by 3 bases, the J end by 4 bases, with 9 bases between. The CDR3 is 13 residues long. The germline CDR1 and CDR2 sequences are LNHDA and SQIVND (reference sequence).

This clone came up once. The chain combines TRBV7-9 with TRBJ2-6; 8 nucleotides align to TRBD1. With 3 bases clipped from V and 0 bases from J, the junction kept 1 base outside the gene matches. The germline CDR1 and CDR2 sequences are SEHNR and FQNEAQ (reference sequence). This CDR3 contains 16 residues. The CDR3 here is CASSFTGGSGANVLTF. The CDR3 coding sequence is TGTGCCAGCAGCTTCACAGGGGGCTCTGGGGCCAACGTCCTGACTTTC.

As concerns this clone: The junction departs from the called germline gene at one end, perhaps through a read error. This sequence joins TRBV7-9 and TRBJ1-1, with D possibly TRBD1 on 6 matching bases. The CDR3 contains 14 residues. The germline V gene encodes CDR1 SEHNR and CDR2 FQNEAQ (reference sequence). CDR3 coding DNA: TGTGCCAGCAGCCCAACAACAGGGAACCCTGAAGCTTTCTTT. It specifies CASSPTTGNPEAFF.

The CDR3 coding sequence is TGTGCCAGCTATACCCAACCACCTCTACGGGGCTACACCTTC. Protein sequence: CASYTQPPLRGYTF. The chain recombines TRBV5-8 with TRBJ1-2; D gene unclear. The CDR3 runs to 14 residues. Germline V gene lookup returns CDR1 SGHTS and CDR2 YDEGEE. V dropped 7 bases and J dropped 8 bases, with 21 bases sitting between them.

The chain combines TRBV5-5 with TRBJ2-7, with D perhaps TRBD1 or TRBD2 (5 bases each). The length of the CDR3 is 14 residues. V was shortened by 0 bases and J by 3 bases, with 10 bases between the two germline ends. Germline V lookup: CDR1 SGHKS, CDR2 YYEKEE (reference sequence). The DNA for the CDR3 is TGTGCCAGCAGCTTGGAGAGGGGCGACTACGAGCAGTACTTC. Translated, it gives CASSLERGDYEQYF.

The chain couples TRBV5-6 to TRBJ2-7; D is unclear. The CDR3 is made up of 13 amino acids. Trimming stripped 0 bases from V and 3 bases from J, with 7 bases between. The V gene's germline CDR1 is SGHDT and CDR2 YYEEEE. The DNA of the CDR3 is TGTGCCAGCAGCTTGGGAGCCTTCTACGAGCAGTACTTC. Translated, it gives CASSLGAFYEQYF.

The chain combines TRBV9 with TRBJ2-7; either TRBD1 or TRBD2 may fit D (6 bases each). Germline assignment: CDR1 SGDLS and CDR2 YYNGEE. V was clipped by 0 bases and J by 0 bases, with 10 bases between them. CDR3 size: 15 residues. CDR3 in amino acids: CASSVGGGGSYEQYF. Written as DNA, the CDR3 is TGTGCCAGCAGCGTAGGAGGGGGAGGCTCCTACGAGCAGTACTTC.

CDR3 loop: CASSLSQGFSYEQYF. The DNA for the CDR3 is TGCGCCAGCAGTCTCAGCCAGGGTTTCTCCTACGAGCAGTACTTC. The genes are TRBV5-1 and TRBJ2-7, with D tentatively TRBD1 (5 bases). CDR3 length equals 15 residues. The V gene lost 5 bases and the J gene lost 0 bases, with 15 bases spanning the gap. Germline assignment: CDR1 SGHRS and CDR2 YFSETQ.

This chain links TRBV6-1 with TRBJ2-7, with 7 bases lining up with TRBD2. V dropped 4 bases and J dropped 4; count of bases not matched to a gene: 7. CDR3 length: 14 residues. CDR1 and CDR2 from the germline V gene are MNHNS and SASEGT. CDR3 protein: CASSGGAGVYEQYF. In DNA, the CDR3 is TGTGCCAGCAGTGGCGGGGCGGGGGTTTACGAGCAGTACTTC.

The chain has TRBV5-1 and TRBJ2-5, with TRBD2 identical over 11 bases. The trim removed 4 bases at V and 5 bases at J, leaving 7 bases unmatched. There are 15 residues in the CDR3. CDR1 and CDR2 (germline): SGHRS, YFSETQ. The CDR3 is CASSQLAGAGETQYF. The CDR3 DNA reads TGCGCCAGCAGCCAACTAGCGGGGGCCGGGGAGACCCAGTACTTC. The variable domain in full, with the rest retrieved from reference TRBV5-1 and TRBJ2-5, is KAGVTQTPRYLIKTRGQQVTLSCSPISGHRSVSWYQQTPGQGLQFLFEYFSETQRNKGNFPGRFSGRQFSNSRSEMNVSTLELGDSALYLCASSQLAGAGETQYFGPGTRLLVL.

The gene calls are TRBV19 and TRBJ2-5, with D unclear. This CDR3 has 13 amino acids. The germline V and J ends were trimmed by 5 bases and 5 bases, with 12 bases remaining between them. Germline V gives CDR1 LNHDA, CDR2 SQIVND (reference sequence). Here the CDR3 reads CASSQWTTETQYF. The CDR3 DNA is TGTGCCAGTAGTCAGTGGACGACCGAGACCCAGTACTTC. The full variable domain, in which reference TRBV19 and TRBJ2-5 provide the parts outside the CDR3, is DGGITQSPKYLFRKEGQNVTLSCEQNLNHDAMYWYRQDPGQGLRLIYYSQIVNDFQKGDIAEGYSVSREKKESFPLTVTSAQKNPTAFYLCASSQWTTETQYFGPGTRLLVL.